This T cell receptor (beta chain) stems from a study of control samples from healthy donors and cancer patients. Repertoires were generated with immunoSEQ multiplex PCR, while TCRdb's copy carries only in-frame clones and drops some. Of about 59,000 clones listed, around 90% are singletons. The V end was cut by 0 bases, the J end by 5 bases, with 8 bases between. Germline V gives CDR1 MNHNY, CDR2 SVGAGI (reference sequence). There are 15 residues in the CDR3. The receptor's source is a man aged 40-50 years with colorectal cancer. The sequenced material came from PBMCs. The chain carries TRBV6-6 and TRBJ1-6; tentatively, D is TRBD1 (6 bases). CDR3: CASSYSQGNNSPLHF. For the CDR3, the DNA is TGTGCCAGCAGTTACTCACAGGGAAATAATTCACCCCTCCACTTT.